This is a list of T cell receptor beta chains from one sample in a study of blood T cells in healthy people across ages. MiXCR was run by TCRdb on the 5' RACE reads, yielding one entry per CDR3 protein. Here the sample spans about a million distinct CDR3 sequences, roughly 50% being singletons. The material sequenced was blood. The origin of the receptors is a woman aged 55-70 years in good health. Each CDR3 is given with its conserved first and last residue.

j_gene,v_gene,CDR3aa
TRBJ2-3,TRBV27,CATSLRFGGDTQYF
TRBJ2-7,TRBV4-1,CASSGVSYEQYF
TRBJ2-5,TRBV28,CASSLLGGINYNEQYF
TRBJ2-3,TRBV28,CASSPWPSGAGTDTQYF
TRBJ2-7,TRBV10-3,CASQRLADSYEQYF
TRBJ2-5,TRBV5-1,CASSSLGGGETQYF
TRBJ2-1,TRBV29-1,CSVEDVQSEASYNEQFF
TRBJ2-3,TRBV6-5,CASSKVPGRADTQYF
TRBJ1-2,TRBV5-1,CASSFQQGYYGYTF
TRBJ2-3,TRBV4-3,CASSQESSDTDTQYF
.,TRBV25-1,CASRSLGEIIETQYF
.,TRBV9,CASIPGCCRQVYEQYF
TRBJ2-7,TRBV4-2,CAGSQDRSGTLYEQYF
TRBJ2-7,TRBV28,CASSLLRRGKGREPYEQYF
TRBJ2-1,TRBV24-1,CATSVSEKNEQFF
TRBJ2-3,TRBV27,CASSSPRIGHGAYSTDTQYF
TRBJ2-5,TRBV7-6,CASSLSSQARETQYF
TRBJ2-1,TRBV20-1,CSARSEVAGAEGVTYNEQFF
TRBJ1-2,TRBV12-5,CASVLDGNYGYTF
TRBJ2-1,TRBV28,CASQGLRYNEQFF
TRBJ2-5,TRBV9,CASSAGGYQETQYF
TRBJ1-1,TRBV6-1,CASSEGGTGPTEAFF
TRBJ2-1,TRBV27,CASSLAGVYSYEQFF
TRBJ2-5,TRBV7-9,CASRDGWPETQYF
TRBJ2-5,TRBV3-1,CASSHYSGRTQETQYF
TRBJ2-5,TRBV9,CASSKWGLQETQYF
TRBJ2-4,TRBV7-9,CASTETRGKGIQYF